The sequence of this T cell receptor beta chain was determined in a study of tumor-infiltrating lymphocytes in primary liver carcinoma. The researchers obtained blood RNA from unsorted whole blood and also extracted germline DNA. On this clonotype: The antigen is unknown. This may be a read error, as it is one base from a much larger clone.

The input was 450 to 500 ng total RNA; TCR beta cDNA was made from it with a constant-region primer. Researchers made the TCR beta libraries by running three nested multiplex PCR rounds with slightly modified ARM-PCR. Running around 9 cycles apiece, the first two PCR rounds relied on TRBV1-TRBV30 forward primers together with a C-beta reverse primer. TCRdb re-analysed the multiplex PCR reads in MiXCR, keeping a single row per CDR3 protein. Among 300,000 to 350,000 distinct CDR3 sequences listed, almost 60% were seen once. Whole-study results and caveats: When set against blood, tumors had a significantly higher top-250-clone fraction (p = 0.039). Between tumor regions, pairs overlapped more than tumor-adjacent and tumor-blood pairs did.

Germline loops: CDR1 MNHEY, CDR2 SVGAGI. After removal of 0 bases from V and 5 bases from J, the junction contained 6 bases not matched to a gene. The CDR3 extends over 15 amino acids. The chain recombines TRBV6-5 with TRBJ2-5; TRBD2 matches at 7 bases. The sample was peripheral blood. This clonotype was obtained from a woman in her twenties or thirties with primary liver carcinoma and hepatitis B virus infection. This CDR3 is CASSYSVGGPETQYF. The CDR3 DNA follows: TGTGCCAGCAGTTACTCGGTGGGAGGGCCTGAGACCCAGTACTTC.